This TCR beta chain was retrieved from a study of blood T cell repertoires in COVID-19. About the research overall: Both acute and convalescent COVID-19 samples were obtained from the United States, Italy and Spain. Sample material is recorded as cDNA or gDNA derived from T cells, B-cell-depleted T cells, or PBMCs.

Generated by immunoSEQ multiplex PCR, the TCRdb table keeps only in-frame clones and is missing some. The table records approximately 200,000 clones, roughly 87% of them present only once. Sequences were obtained from peripheral blood. The origin of this receptor is a man between 35 and 55 years old with active or convalescent COVID-19.

CDR3 residues: CASTSTMNTEAFF. The CDR3 DNA reads as TGTGCCAGCACGTCGACTATGAACACTGAAGCTTTCTTT. The chain joins TRBV28 to TRBJ1-1, with D unresolved. V gave up 7 bases and J gave up 0 bases, with 9 bases separating them. Per the germline V gene, CDR1 is MDHEN and CDR2 is SYDVKM. This CDR3 has 13 amino acids.